The T cell receptor (beta chain) under discussion was sequenced for a study of blood T cell repertoires in COVID-19 (dated by TCRdb to between 2020 and 2021). General notes on the study: Collaborator samples came from the United States, Italy and Spain and covered acute and convalescent phases of COVID-19. The material from the prospective study consisted of cDNA or gDNA derived from T cells, B-cell-depleted T cells, or PBMCs. Deeply sampled blood TCRbeta repertoires from subjects exposed to, actively infected with, or recovered from COVID-19 were included in the dataset. A freely available public database, intended as a resource for researchers studying the immune response to SARS-CoV-2, is where the repertoires were released. The samples were drawn from the first 160 participants of the ongoing ImmuneRACE study and from over 950 subjects provided by 6 global collaborators. Sample metadata almost always included a de-identified subject ID, COVID-19 status, age in years and sex. HLA class I and class II types, where available, came from metadata supplied by the sample provider rather than from assay-based typing.

Results the study describes overall, beyond this receptor: Clinical and demographic metadata were provided uncurated, with the amount varying by source and participant.

Each collaborating institution followed its own protocols to collect whole blood in K2EDTA tubes. For TCRbeta analysis, collaborators shipped samples as frozen whole blood, isolated PBMCs, or DNA extracted from either of those sample types. Concerning this clone: This clone's antigen is unknown. No qualities accompany the bases; no much larger clone lies one base away.

TCRbeta CDR3 regions were amplified from genomic DNA by means of the immunoSEQ Assay, a bias-controlled multiplex PCR. Turning to the authors' computational methods: The number of nucleated cells in each sample was estimated by amplification of reference gene primers within the assay. To quantify the absolute abundance of each unique TCRbeta CDR3 rearrangement, sequence reads were collapsed and filtered. For each sample, productive Simpson clonality was calculated as the square root of Simpson's diversity index over productive rearrangements. Entries here come from immuneACCESS through TCRdb and include only in-frame sequences with V and J called. Some clones fail to appear in such tables; in the studies checked, an unresolved V gene covers under half of the shortfall, and the cause of the remainder is unknown. V and J calls and clone size follow that table, whereas D and trimming were derived from the DNA. The sample table shows 90,000 to 110,000 clones, and approximately 90% are seen once. The ten largest clonotypes hold 1% to 1.4% of the sample.

The CDR3 runs 13 residues from the cysteine to the phenylalanine. Only the CDR3 portion is preserved as DNA: 39 bases, with reading frame beginning at the first base. Relative to germline, V is missing 6 bases and J is missing 5 bases, with 5 bases of the junction outside any gene match. CDR1 and CDR2, per the germline V gene (reference sequence), are MNHEY and SMNVEV. The chain employs TRBV27 and TRBJ2-5; 8 junctional bases match TRBD1. Sequencing was carried out using peripheral blood. This TCR was recovered from a human donor in a cohort sampled during active COVID-19. The nucleotides read TGTGCCAGCAGCCGCCGGGACAGGGAGACCCAGTACTTC. The resulting protein is CASSRRDRETQYF.